The 2 T cell receptor beta chains below come from one sample, sequenced in a study of response to subunit inactivated influenza vaccine. One entry per CDR3 protein, called by TCRdb with MiXCR from the RT-PCR reads. The table lists roughly 520,000 distinct CDR3 sequences, approximately 24% of them singletons. The specimen comprised CD4+ T cells sorted from PBMCs, sampled 5 days after vaccination. The receptors were sampled from a man in his forties or fifties who received an inactivated influenza vaccine.

The rearrangement joins TRBV20-1 to TRBJ2-1; D remains unclear. This CDR3 contains 15 residues. The V end was cut by 1 base, the J end by 0 bases, with 10 bases between. The germline CDR1 and CDR2 sequences are DFQATT and SNEGSKA (reference sequence). CDR3 amino acids: CSARALGGSYNEQFF. The CDR3 DNA reads TGCAGTGCTAGAGCCTTGGGTGGCTCCTACAATGAGCAGTTCTTC.

The CDR3 protein is CASSKDTYGYTF. CDR3 DNA: TGTGCCAGCAGCAAGGACACCTATGGCTACACCTTC. The chain combines TRBV11-2 with TRBJ1-2; D perhaps matches TRBD1 (5 bases). V lost 5 bases, J lost 4 bases, and 8 bases lay in between. Germline V CDR1 and CDR2: SGHAT, FQNNGV. This CDR3 region has 12 residues.